This T cell receptor (beta chain) was retrieved from a study of OX40 agonist ivuxolimab in advanced cancers. Study-level background: The patients got ivuxolimab, which is an agonistic anti-OX40 (CD134) antibody.

The timepoints at which blood was sampled were baseline, cycle 4 day 1, and cycle 7 day 1. The V and J ends lost 5 bases and 5 bases, in that order; junction bases with no gene match: 3. Germline V gene lookup returns CDR1 SGHAT and CDR2 FQNNGV. CDR3 length equals 13 residues. The method was immunoSEQ multiplex PCR; TCRdb's version includes in-frame clones alone and lacks a portion of them. The sample gives roughly 64,000 clones, approximately 90% of which show up once; around 0.4% is in the top ten. The chain uses TRBV11-2 and TRBJ2-1; 7 bases align to TRBD2. The sequencing used CD4+ or CD8+ T cells sorted from blood, collected in a trial of the OX40 agonist ivuxolimab. The receptor comes from an adult with an advanced solid tumor such as melanoma, head and neck, liver or kidney cancer. The CDR3: CASSKGLNNEQFF. The DNA for the CDR3 is TGTGCCAGCAGCAAGGGACTAAACAATGAGCAGTTCTTC. The entire variable domain, with the rest obtained from reference TRBV11-2 and TRBJ2-1, is as follows: EAGVAQSPRYKIIEKRQSVAFWCNPISGHATLYWYQQILGQGPKLLIQFQNNGVVDDSQLPKDRFSAERLKGVDSTLKIQPAKLEDSAVYLCASSKGLNNEQFFGPGTRLTVL.